The 14 T cell receptor beta chains below all came from one sample that was sequenced in a study of T cell responses to AZD1222 COVID-19 vaccine. Profiling relied on immunoSEQ multiplex PCR, and the TCRdb table lists in-frame clones only, not all of them. Found here are around 200,000 clones, approximately 90% of them singletons; the top ten hold 26%. This specimen consisted of peripheral blood, obtained 28 days after the second AZD1222 dose. These receptors all stem from an adult who received the AZD1222 COVID-19 vaccine.

The rearrangement links TRBV20-1 to TRBJ2-1, with 7 positions matching TRBD2. The CDR3 runs 14 residues. Germline V gene lookup returns CDR1 DFQATT and CDR2 SNEGSKA (reference sequence). V lost 3 bases to trimming and J lost 4 bases; unmatched junction nucleotides: 6. The CDR3 region is CSASKRDAYNEQFF. CDR3 bases: TGCAGTGCTAGTAAGCGGGACGCTTACAATGAGCAGTTCTTC.

J is TRBJ1-4 and V is TRBV24-1; D not resolved. This CDR3 has 16 amino acids. V lost 1 base, J lost 8 bases, and 16 bases lay in between. CDR1 and CDR2 (germline): KGHDR, SFDVKD. The CDR3 is CATSDFVTAVEEKLFF. For the CDR3, the DNA is TGTGCCACCAGTGATTTTGTCACAGCGGTGGAAGAAAAACTGTTTTTT.

This clone was picked up a small number of times. V usage is TRBV6-4 and J usage is TRBJ2-3, with 11 nucleotides matching TRBD2. The CDR3 length is 16 residues. The V segment lost 3 bases and the J segment 4 bases; nucleotides outside the gene matches: 6. CDR1 is MRHNA, CDR2 SNTAGT, per germline. As DNA, the CDR3 is TGTGCCAGCAGTGAAACTAGCGGGAGCCGGGCAGATACGCAGTATTTT. Translation gives CASSETSGSRADTQYF.

V gene TRBV30 combines with J gene TRBJ2-5; no clear D. Germline values: CDR1 GTSNPN, CDR2 SVGIG (reference sequence). This CDR3 is built from 13 residues. V lost 0 bases to trimming and J lost 1 base, with 6 bases between them. CDR3 region: CAWSVDLQETQYF. The CDR3 DNA sequence: TGTGCCTGGAGTGTTGACCTCCAAGAGACCCAGTACTTC.

The V gene is TRBV15, the J gene TRBJ2-3, with 8 bases identical to TRBD1. The CDR3 is 14 amino acids. J was trimmed by 6 bases and V by 5 bases; bases with no gene match: 7. Germline-derived CDR1 and CDR2 are LNHNV and YYDKDF (reference sequence). The CDR3 DNA reads TGTGCCACCAGCGGCAGGGGGCTTAGCGATACGCAGTATTTT. Protein: CATSGRGLSDTQYF.

This chain joins TRBV4-2 and TRBJ2-1; D may correspond to TRBD1 or TRBD2 (5 bases each). Germline V gene lookup returns CDR1 LGHNA and CDR2 YNFKEQ. This CDR3 comprises 16 residues. V was shortened by 1 base and J by 0 bases, with 10 bases between the two germline ends. CDR3: CASSQAGTASYNEQFF. The CDR3, as DNA: TGTGCCAGCAGCCAAGCCGGGACGGCCTCCTACAATGAGCAGTTCTTC.

The chain combines TRBV24-1 with TRBJ2-7; 7 positions agree with TRBD1. Per germline, CDR1 KGHDR and CDR2 SFDVKD. V trimming: 3 bases; J trimming: 0 bases; junction bases outside the gene matches: 7. The CDR3 totals 16 residues. This chain's CDR3 is CATSDPQDRTSYEQYF. The DNA of the CDR3 is TGTGCCACCAGTGATCCCCAGGACAGGACCTCCTACGAGCAGTACTTC.

This chain uses TRBV9 with TRBJ2-2; D remains unclear. The germline V gene encodes CDR1 SGDLS and CDR2 YYNGEE. This CDR3 contains 13 residues. The V end lost 2 bases, the J end lost 3 bases, and 5 bases lay between the germline ends. The CDR3 reads CASSVSYTGELFF. In nucleotides, the CDR3 is TGTGCCAGCAGCGTTTCGTACACCGGGGAGCTGTTTTTT.

The chain is built from TRBV4-1 and TRBJ2-4; no definite D call. The germline V and J ends were trimmed by 0 bases and 1 base, with 10 bases remaining between them. The CDR3 has 16 amino acids. Germline V gene sequence: CDR1 MGHRA, CDR2 YSYEKL. CDR3 in amino acids: CASSQEERWAKNIQYF. CDR3 in DNA: TGCGCCAGCAGCCAAGAAGAGCGATGGGCCAAAAACATTCAGTACTTC.

The chain uses TRBV19 and TRBJ2-2; 13 bases agree with TRBD2. This CDR3 is 15 amino acids long. Trimming cost V 6 bases and J 7 bases; bases outside gene matches: 5. Per the germline V gene, CDR1 is LNHDA and CDR2 is SQIVND (reference sequence). The CDR3 loop is CASSKRLAGGGELFF. DNA for the CDR3: TGTGCCAGTAGCAAGCGACTAGCGGGAGGCGGGGAGCTGTTTTTT.

This chain joins TRBV6-5 and TRBJ1-1, with 8 bases matching TRBD1. Germline values: CDR1 MNHEY, CDR2 SVGAGI. Unmatched junction bases numbered 3, after V lost 2 bases and J lost 4 bases. The CDR3 is made up of 14 amino acids. The CDR3 nucleotides are TGTGCCAGCAGTTACACAACAGGGGGCACTGAAGCTTTCTTT. It is translated as CASSYTTGGTEAFF.

This chain joins TRBV4-3 and TRBJ1-1; 8 bases agree with TRBD1. With V trimmed by 3 bases and J by 1 base, 4 bases remained unmatched. There are 15 residues in the CDR3. Germline V gives CDR1 LGHNA, CDR2 YSLEER. For the CDR3, the DNA is TGCGCCAGCAGCCATGACAGGGGACGGAACACTGAAGCTTTCTTT. It translates to CASSHDRGRNTEAFF.

The V call is TRBV14, the J call TRBJ2-1; no reliable D call. This CDR3 is built from 15 residues. CDR1 and CDR2 (germline): SGHDN, FVKESK. Trimming removed 3 bases from V and 4 bases from J, with 13 bases in between. DNA for the CDR3: TGTGCCAGCAGCCAGATTACTGGGCATTACAATGAGCAGTTCTTC. It yields the protein CASSQITGHYNEQFF.

The CDR3 nucleotides read TGTGCCAGCCGGGACCCCTTGTCCCATGAGCAGTTCTTC. It specifies CASRDPLSHEQFF. J is TRBJ2-1 and V is TRBV6-5; possibly TRBD1 or TRBD2 for D (5 bases each). The V gene's germline CDR1 is MNHEY and CDR2 SVGAGI. Trimming shortened V by 8 bases and J by 8 bases, and 16 bases separated the two germline ends. The CDR3 is 13 residues long.